This is a list of T cell receptor beta chains from one sample in a study of cytomegalovirus exposure and HLA in healthy donors. Repertoires were generated with immunoSEQ multiplex PCR, while TCRdb's copy carries only in-frame clones and drops some. The table has 170,000 or so clones, 84% seen once; the top ten hold 0.35% to 0.45%. Sequenced input: PBMCs. The receptors come from a boy aged 2 to 10 in good health and CMV-seronegative. CDR3s include the opening cysteine and the closing phenylalanine or tryptophan. A D gene is named only where the DNA matches it firmly. Size tells how often a clone was seen (once, few, many) or the class of an expanded clone, and some rows leave it out.

j_gene | d_gene | v_gene | abundance | CDR3aa | CDR3nt
TRBJ1-3 | . | TRBV4-1 | . | CASSQESRNSGNTIYF | TGCGCCAGCAGCCAAGAATCGAGGAACTCTGGAAACACCATATATTTT
TRBJ1-2 | . | TRBV2 | . | CASSTFRMIGEGAHYGYTF | TGTGCCAGCAGTACCTTTAGAATGATAGGGGAAGGGGCCCACTATGGCTACACCTTC
TRBJ2-5 | TRBD1 | TRBV19 | . | CASSPWDSRQETQYF | TGTGCCAGTAGCCCGTGGGACAGTAGACAAGAGACCCAGTACTTC
TRBJ2-1 | . | TRBV6-5 | . | CASSYESGLANEQFF | TGTGCCAGCAGTTACGAGTCGGGACTGGCGAATGAGCAGTTCTTC
TRBJ2-7 | . | TRBV28 | . | CASGLYEQYF | TGTGCCAGCGGGCTTTACGAGCAGTACTTC
TRBJ2-3 | TRBD2 | TRBV5-1 | . | CASSWGLAGGLDTDTQYF | TGCGCCAGCAGTTGGGGACTAGCGGGAGGGCTTGACACAGATACGCAGTATTTT
TRBJ2-5 | . | TRBV27 | few | CASSIIQETQYF | TGTGCCAGCAGTATAATCCAAGAGACCCAGTACTTC
TRBJ2-3 | TRBD2 | TRBV12-5 | . | CASGFSGRSTDTQYF | TGTGCTAGTGGTTTTAGCGGGAGGAGCACAGATACGCAGTATTTT
TRBJ1-2 | . | TRBV7-2 | once | CASSLDSGGRANYGYTF | TGTGCCAGCAGCTTAGACAGCGGGGGGAGAGCAAACTATGGCTACACCTTC
TRBJ2-3 | . | TRBV19 | . | CASTLGAAEDTQYF | TGTGCCAGTACCCTTGGCGCGGCCGAGGATACGCAGTATTTT
TRBJ2-5 | TRBD2 | TRBV4-1 | . | CASSQLGLLRETQYF | TGCGCCAGCAGCCAACTGGGACTATTACGTGAGACCCAGTACTTC
TRBJ2-3 | TRBD1 | TRBV7-9 | . | CASSRQGAEDTQYF | TGTGCCAGCAGCCGACAGGGGGCGGAAGATACGCAGTATTTT
TRBJ2-7 | . | TRBV29-1 | . | CSVVVFVAGRTYEQYF | TGCAGCGTTGTGGTGTTCGTGGCAGGTAGGACCTACGAGCAGTACTTC
TRBJ2-3 | TRBD1 | TRBV19 | . | CASSIGDRALRTDTQYF | TGTGCCAGTAGTATAGGGGACAGGGCGCTTAGAACAGATACGCAGTATTTT